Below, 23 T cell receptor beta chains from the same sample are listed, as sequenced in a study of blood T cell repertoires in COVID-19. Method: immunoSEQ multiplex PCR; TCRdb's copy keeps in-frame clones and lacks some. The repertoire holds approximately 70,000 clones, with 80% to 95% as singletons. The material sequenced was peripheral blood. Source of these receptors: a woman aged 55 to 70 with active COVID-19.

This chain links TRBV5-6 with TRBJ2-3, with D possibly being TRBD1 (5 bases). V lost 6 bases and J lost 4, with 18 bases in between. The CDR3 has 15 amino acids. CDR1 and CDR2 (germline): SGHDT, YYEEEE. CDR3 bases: TGTGCCAGCAACCCGCCTAGGGGCCCCCCAGATACGCAGTATTTT. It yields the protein CASNPPRGPPDTQYF.

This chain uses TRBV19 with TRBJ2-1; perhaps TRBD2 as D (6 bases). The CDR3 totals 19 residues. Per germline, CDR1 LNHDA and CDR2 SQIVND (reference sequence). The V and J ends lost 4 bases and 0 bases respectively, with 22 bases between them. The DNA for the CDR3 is TGTGCCAGTAGTAGGACCCCCTCGACTAGTTTGTTCTCCTACAATGAGCAGTTCTTC. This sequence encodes CASSRTPSTSLFSYNEQFF.

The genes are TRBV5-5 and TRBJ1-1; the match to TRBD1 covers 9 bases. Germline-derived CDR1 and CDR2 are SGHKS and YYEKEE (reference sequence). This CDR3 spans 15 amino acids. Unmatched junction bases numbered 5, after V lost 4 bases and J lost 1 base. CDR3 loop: CASSPGTGQNTEAFF. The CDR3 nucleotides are TGTGCCAGCAGCCCGGGGACAGGGCAGAACACTGAAGCTTTCTTT.

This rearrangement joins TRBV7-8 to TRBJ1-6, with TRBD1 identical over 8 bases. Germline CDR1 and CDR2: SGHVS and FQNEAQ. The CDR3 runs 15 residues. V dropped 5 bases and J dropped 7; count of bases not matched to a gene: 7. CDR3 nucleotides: TGTGCCAGCAGCACAGGACAGGGTTGGAATTCACCCCTCCACTTT. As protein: CASSTGQGWNSPLHF. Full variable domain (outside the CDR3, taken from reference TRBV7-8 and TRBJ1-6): GAGVSQSPRYKVAKRGQDVALRCDPISGHVSLFWYQQALGQGPEFLTYFQNEAQLDKSGLPSDRFFAERPEGSVSTLKIQRTQQEDSAVYLCASSTGQGWNSPLHFGNGTRLTVT.

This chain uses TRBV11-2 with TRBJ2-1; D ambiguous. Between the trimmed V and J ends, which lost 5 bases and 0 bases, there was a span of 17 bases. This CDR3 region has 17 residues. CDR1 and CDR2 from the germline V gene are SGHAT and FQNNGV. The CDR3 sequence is CASSPGSQSSSYNEQFF. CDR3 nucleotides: TGTGCCAGCAGCCCCGGGTCCCAAAGTAGCTCCTACAATGAGCAGTTCTTC.

CDR3 protein: CASSFGRSTDTQYF. The CDR3 DNA follows: TGTGCCAGCAGTTTTGGGAGAAGTACAGATACGCAGTATTTT. V gene TRBV27 combines with J gene TRBJ2-3, with D possibly matching TRBD2 (5 bases). The CDR3 is 14 residues long. Looked up from germline, CDR1 is MNHEY and CDR2 is SMNVEV (reference sequence). Trimming shortened V by 3 bases and J by 3 bases, and 10 bases separated the two germline ends.

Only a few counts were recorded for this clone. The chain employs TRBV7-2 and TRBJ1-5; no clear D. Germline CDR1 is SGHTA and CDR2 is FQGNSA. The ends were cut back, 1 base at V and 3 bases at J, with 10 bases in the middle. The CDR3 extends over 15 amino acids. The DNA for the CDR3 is TGTGCCAGCAGCTTAGTAAGAGCCACCAATCAGCCCCAGCATTTT. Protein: CASSLVRATNQPQHF.

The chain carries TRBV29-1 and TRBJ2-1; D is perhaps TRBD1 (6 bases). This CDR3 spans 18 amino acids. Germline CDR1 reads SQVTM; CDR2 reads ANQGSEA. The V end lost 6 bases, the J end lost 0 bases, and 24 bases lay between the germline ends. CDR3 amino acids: CSVEIFTQGRSSYNEQFF. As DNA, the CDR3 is TGCAGCGTAGAAATCTTTACACAGGGTAGAAGCTCCTACAATGAGCAGTTCTTC.

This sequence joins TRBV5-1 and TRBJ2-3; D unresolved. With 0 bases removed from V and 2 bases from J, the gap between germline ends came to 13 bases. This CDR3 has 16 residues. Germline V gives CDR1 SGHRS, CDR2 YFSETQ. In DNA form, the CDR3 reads TGCGCCAGCAGCTTGGATAGGTACAGACCCACAGATACGCAGTATTTT. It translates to CASSLDRYRPTDTQYF.

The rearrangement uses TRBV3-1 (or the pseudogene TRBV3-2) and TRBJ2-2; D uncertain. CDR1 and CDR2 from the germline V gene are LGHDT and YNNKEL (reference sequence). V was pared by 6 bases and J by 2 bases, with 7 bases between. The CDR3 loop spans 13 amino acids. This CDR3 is CASRQQNTGELFF. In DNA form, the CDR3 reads TGTGCCAGCAGGCAACAAAACACCGGGGAGCTGTTTTTT.

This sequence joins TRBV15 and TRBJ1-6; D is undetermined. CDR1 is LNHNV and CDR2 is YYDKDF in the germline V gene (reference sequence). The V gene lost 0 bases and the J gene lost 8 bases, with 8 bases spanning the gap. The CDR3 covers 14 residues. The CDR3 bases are TGTGCCACCAGCAGAGATGGGCCCCATTCACCCCTCCACTTT. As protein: CATSRDGPHSPLHF.

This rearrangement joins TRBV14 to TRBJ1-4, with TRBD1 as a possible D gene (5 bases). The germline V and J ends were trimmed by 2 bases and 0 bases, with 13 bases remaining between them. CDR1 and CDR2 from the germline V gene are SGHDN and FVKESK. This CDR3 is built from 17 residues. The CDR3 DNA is TGTGCCAGCAGCCAATTCGGGGGGAGTGCAACTAATGAAAAACTGTTTTTT. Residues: CASSQFGGSATNEKLFF. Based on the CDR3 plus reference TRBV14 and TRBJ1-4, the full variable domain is EAGVTQFPSHSVIEKGQTVTLRCDPISGHDNLYWYRRVMGKEIKFLLHFVKESKQDESGMPNNRFLAERTGGTYSTLKVQPAELEDSGVYFCASSQFGGSATNEKLFFGSGTQLSVL.

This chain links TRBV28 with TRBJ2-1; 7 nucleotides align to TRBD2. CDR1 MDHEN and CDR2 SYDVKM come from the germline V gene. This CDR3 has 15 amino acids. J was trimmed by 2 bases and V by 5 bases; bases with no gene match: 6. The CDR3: CASSLFAGAYNEQFF. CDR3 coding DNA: TGTGCCAGCAGTCTCTTTGCGGGAGCCTACAATGAGCAGTTCTTC.

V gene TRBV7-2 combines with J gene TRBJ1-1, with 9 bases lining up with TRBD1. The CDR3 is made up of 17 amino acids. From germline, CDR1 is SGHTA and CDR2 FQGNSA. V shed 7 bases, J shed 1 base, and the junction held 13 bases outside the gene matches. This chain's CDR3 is CASTLAQGARGNTEAFF. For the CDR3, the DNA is TGTGCCAGCACCCTCGCACAGGGGGCGCGGGGGAACACTGAAGCTTTCTTT.

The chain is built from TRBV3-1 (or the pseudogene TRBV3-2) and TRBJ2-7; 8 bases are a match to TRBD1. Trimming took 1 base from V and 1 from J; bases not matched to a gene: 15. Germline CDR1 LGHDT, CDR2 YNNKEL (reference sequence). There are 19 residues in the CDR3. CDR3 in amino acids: CASSQGWGTGRRGSYEQYF. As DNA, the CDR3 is TGTGCCAGCAGCCAAGGCTGGGGGACAGGACGGAGGGGTTCCTACGAGCAGTACTTC.

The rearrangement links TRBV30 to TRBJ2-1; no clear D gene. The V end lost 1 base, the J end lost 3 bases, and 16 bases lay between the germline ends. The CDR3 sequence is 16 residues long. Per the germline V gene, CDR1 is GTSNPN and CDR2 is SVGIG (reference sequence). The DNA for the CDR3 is TGTGCCTGGAGTGCATCATACGGTGGAGACTACAATGAGCAGTTCTTC. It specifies CAWSASYGGDYNEQFF.

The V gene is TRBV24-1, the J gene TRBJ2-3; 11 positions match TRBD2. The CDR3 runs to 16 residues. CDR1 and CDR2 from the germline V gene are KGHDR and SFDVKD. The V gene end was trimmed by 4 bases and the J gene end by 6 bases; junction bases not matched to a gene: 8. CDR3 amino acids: CATSDASGRTGDTQYF. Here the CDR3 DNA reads TGTGCCACCAGTGACGCTAGCGGGAGGACGGGGGATACGCAGTATTTT.

Here the CDR3 reads CASSERTSQEQFF. The CDR3 bases are TGTGCCAGCAGTGAAAGGACTAGCCAGGAGCAGTTCTTC. The chain joins TRBV2 to TRBJ2-1; TRBD2 agrees at 8 bases. The CDR3 extends over 13 amino acids. Germline trimming cut 2 bases from V and 10 bases from J; bases unmatched to any gene: 4. The germline V gene encodes CDR1 SNHLY and CDR2 FYNNEI.

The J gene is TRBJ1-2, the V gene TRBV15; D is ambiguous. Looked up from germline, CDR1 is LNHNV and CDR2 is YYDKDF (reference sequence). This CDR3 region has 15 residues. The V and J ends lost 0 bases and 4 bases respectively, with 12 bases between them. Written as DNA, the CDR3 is TGTGCCACCAGCAGAGATCTAGACGGGATCTATGGCTACACCTTC. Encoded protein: CATSRDLDGIYGYTF.

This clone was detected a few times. For the CDR3, the DNA is TGTGCCAGCAGCTTAGACAGGCCACTAGCGAATCAAGAGACCCAGTACTTC. Translation gives CASSLDRPLANQETQYF. J is TRBJ2-5 and V is TRBV7-2, with TRBD2 identical over 7 bases. CDR1 is SGHTA, CDR2 FQGNSA, per germline. Unmatched junction bases numbered 10, after V lost 1 base and J lost 2 bases. The CDR3 has 17 residues. Drawing the rest from reference TRBV7-2 and TRBJ2-5, the complete variable domain is GAGVSQSPSNKVTEKGKDVELRCDPISGHTALYWYRQSLGQGLEFLIYFQGNSAPDKSGLPSDRFSAERTGGSVSTLTIQRTQQEDSAVYLCASSLDRPLANQETQYFGPGTRLLVL.

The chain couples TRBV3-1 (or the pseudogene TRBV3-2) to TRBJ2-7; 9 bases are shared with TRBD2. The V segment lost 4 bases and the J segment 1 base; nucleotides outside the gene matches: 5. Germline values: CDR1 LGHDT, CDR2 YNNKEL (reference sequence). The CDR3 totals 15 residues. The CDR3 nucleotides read TGTGCCAGCAGCCCGGGACTAGCCAATTCCTACGAGCAGTACTTC. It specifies CASSPGLANSYEQYF.

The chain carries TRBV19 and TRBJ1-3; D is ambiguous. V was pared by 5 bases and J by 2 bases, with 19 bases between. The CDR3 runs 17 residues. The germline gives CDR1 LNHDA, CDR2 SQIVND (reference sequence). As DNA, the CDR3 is TGTGCCAGTAGTTTTCGTTCGGGCCGGGGAGCTGGAAACACCATATATTTT. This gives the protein CASSFRSGRGAGNTIYF.

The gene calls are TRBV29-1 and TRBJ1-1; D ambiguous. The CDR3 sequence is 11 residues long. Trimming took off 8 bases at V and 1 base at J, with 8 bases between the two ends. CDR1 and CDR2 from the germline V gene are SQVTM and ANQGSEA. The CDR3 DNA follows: TGCAGCTCTAACAGGAACACTGAAGCTTTCTTT. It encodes CSSNRNTEAFF. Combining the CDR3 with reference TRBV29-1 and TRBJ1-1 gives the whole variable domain SAVISQKPSRDICQRGTSLTIQCQVDSQVTMMFWYRQQPGQSLTLIATANQGSEATYESGFVIDKFPISRPNLTFSTLTVSNMSPEDSSIYLCSSNRNTEAFFGQGTRLTVV.